The 13 T cell receptor beta chains given below trace back to one sample, sequenced in a study of shared clonotypes between healthy human individuals. The assay was immunoSEQ multiplex PCR, and TCRdb's table has in-frame clones only and misses some. Of 90,000 to 130,000 clones in the sample, roughly two thirds were seen once. Material: memory CD8+ T cells sorted from blood. Subset denoted: CD45RO+ cells pooled with CCR7-negative TemRA cells. These receptors all come from a young woman in good health.

The chain couples TRBV4-2 to TRBJ2-1; TRBD2 aligns across 8 bases. V gave up 3 bases and J gave up 3 bases; unmatched junction bases: 7. This CDR3 region has 16 residues. Germline lookup yields CDR1 LGHNA and CDR2 YNFKEQ. The CDR3 coding sequence is TGTGCCAGCAGCCAGACTCTAGCGGGCGACTACAATGAGCAGTTCTTC. Protein sequence: CASSQTLAGDYNEQFF.

At least ten counts were recorded for this clone. The chain carries TRBV6-4 and TRBJ2-1; unclear D gene. Germline lookup yields CDR1 MRHNA and CDR2 SNTAGT. The CDR3 extends over 15 amino acids. Trimming removed 2 bases from V and 0 bases from J, with 8 bases in between. The CDR3 DNA is TGTGCCAGCAGTGACGATAGCAGCTCCTACAATGAGCAGTTCTTC. Translation gives CASSDDSSSYNEQFF.

This chain uses TRBV21-1 with TRBJ1-5; the table's D call, TRBD1, has no DNA check behind it. TRBV21-1 is marked as a pseudogene. This CDR3 contains 17 residues. The CDR3 spells CASSKEEPDRGNQPQHF. The CDR3, as DNA: TGTGCCAGCAGCAAAGAGGAACCGGACAGGGGCAATCAGCCCCAGCATTTT.

On this clone: A read error may account for a junction end that differs from germline. V and J are TRBV6-6 and TRBJ2-7, with D uncertain. The germline CDR1 and CDR2 sequences are MNHNY and SVGAGI (reference sequence). The CDR3 consists of 16 residues. CDR3 amino acids: CASSYLSPVFSHEQYF. Here the CDR3 DNA reads TGTGCCAGCAGTTATCTCAGCCCTGTGTTCTCCCACGAGCAGTACTTC.

This clone appeared once. The chain couples TRBV28 to TRBJ1-2; a weak D match, TRBD1 (6 bases). Trimming cost V 6 bases and J 8 bases, with 16 bases left between them. This CDR3 is built from 13 residues. Germline assignment: CDR1 MDHEN and CDR2 SYDVKM. DNA for the CDR3: TGTGCCAGCAGGGTTCCACAGGGACAAGGCTACACCTTC. The encoded protein is CASRVPQGQGYTF.

The chain carries TRBV20-1 and TRBJ1-1, with TRBD1 as a possible D gene (6 bases). Germline lookup yields CDR1 DFQATT and CDR2 SNEGSKA (reference sequence). The CDR3 extends over 11 amino acids. CDR3 residues: CGKGGWTEAFF. In nucleotides, the CDR3 is TGCGGGAAGGGGGGGTGGACTGAAGCTTTCTTT.

This clone was seen many times. The CDR3 sequence: CASSEKGEGGYTIYF. CDR3 sequence (DNA): TGTGCCAGCAGTGAAAAGGGGGAGGGAGGCTACACCATATATTTT. The chain links TRBV6-1 to TRBJ1-3; D perhaps matches TRBD1 (6 bases). This CDR3 is 15 amino acids long. V was pared by 2 bases and J by 8 bases, with 16 bases between. Germline values: CDR1 MNHNS, CDR2 SASEGT.

The V and J genes are TRBV30 and TRBJ2-2, with a weak D call TRBD1 (6 bases). V lost 1 base, J lost 3 bases, and 12 bases lay in between. The CDR3 runs to 15 residues. In germline, CDR1 is GTSNPN, CDR2 SVGIG (reference sequence). The CDR3 loop is CAWSAAGAHTGELFF. The DNA of the CDR3 is TGTGCCTGGAGTGCGGCAGGGGCCCACACCGGGGAGCTGTTTTTT.

V and J are TRBV5-4 and TRBJ1-2, with unresolved D. The V and J ends lost 7 bases and 4 bases respectively, with 14 bases between them. Germline loops: CDR1 SGHNT, CDR2 YYREEE (reference sequence). The CDR3 loop spans 13 amino acids. CDR3 DNA sequence: TGTGCCAGCCTACCAGGAAAGACCTATGGCTACACCTTC. Its protein is CASLPGKTYGYTF.

V is TRBV7-2 and J is TRBJ2-7; 7 bases map to TRBD1. V shed 3 bases and J 6 bases; nucleotides not matched to a gene: 5. The CDR3 sequence is 13 residues long. Germline CDR1 is SGHTA and CDR2 is FQGNSA. The CDR3 DNA reads TGTGCCAGCAGCTTCGACAGGGCTGGCGAGCAGTACTTC. Translated, it gives CASSFDRAGEQYF.

The CDR3 loop reads CASSFSGEDYNEQFF. The CDR3 DNA sequence: TGTGCCAGCAGCTTCTCAGGGGAGGACTACAATGAGCAGTTCTTC. V usage is TRBV5-5 and J usage is TRBJ2-1, with D perhaps being TRBD1 or TRBD2 (6 bases each). The V gene lost 2 bases and the J gene lost 3 bases, with 12 bases spanning the gap. Germline-derived CDR1 and CDR2 are SGHKS and YYEKEE (reference sequence). The CDR3 extends over 15 amino acids.

The chain links TRBV5-1 to TRBJ2-7; 10 positions match TRBD2. The germline V gene has CDR1 SGHRS and CDR2 YFSETQ. The CDR3 is made up of 14 amino acids. The V and J ends lost 0 bases and 4 bases, in that order; junction bases with no gene match: 1. Here the CDR3 DNA reads TGCGCCAGCAGCTTGGGAGCGGGAGGGTACGAGCAGTACTTC. Translating it yields CASSLGAGGYEQYF.

V and J are TRBV7-7 and TRBJ2-6, with D tentatively TRBD1 (5 bases). Germline loops: CDR1 SSHAT, CDR2 FNYEAQ (reference sequence). Between the trimmed V and J ends, which lost 5 bases and 5 bases, there was a span of 19 bases. The CDR3 contains 17 residues. DNA for the CDR3: TGTGCCAGCAGCCCTTCAGGGCCACAAAGTCGGGCCAACGTCCTGACTTTC. The encoded protein is CASSPSGPQSRANVLTF.